A selection of T cell receptor beta chains follows, all from one sample in a study of shared clonotypes between healthy human individuals. Produced via immunoSEQ multiplex PCR; TCRdb's table is partial and in-frame only. The table has some 2 million clones, about 95% seen once. Sequences were obtained from naive CD8+ T cells sorted from blood. The source of these receptors is a man younger than 35 in good health. Both conserved end residues are trimmed from each CDR3. Fields, in order: D gene, V gene, J gene, CDR3 length, CDR3 protein. D genes are given only for firm matches.

.	TRBV19	TRBJ2-7	11	ASGPSEGYEQY
TRBD2	TRBV7-2	TRBJ2-3	13	ASTLLAGLTDTQY
TRBD1	TRBV9	TRBJ2-2	13	ASGGTGTNTGELF
.	TRBV7-8	TRBJ2-3	17	ASSPQGAGHLIGTDTQY
TRBD1	TRBV27	TRBJ2-1	13	ASSFRDRGHDEQF
TRBD1	TRBV5-4	TRBJ2-1	15	ASSLGQGGSSDDEQF
TRBD1	TRBV27	TRBJ2-7	11	ASGRDRVYEQY
.	TRBV7-9	TRBJ2-1	11	ASSLVISPEQF
.	TRBV10-1	TRBJ2-3	13	ASSESVGEGDTQY
.	TRBV7-9	TRBJ2-7	11	ASSLSWGYEQY
TRBD1	TRBV7-6	TRBJ1-1	13	ASSFSAGTGDEAF
.	TRBV10-1	TRBJ1-1	10	ASSGPDTEAF
.	TRBV29-1	TRBJ2-7	10	SVRLATYEQY
.	TRBV7-9	TRBJ2-2	15	ASSLGALGLNTGELF
.	TRBV27	TRBJ1-6	9	ASGLGTPLH
.	TRBV9	TRBJ2-1	11	ASSVGEGSPWF
TRBD2	TRBV30	TRBJ2-3	13	AWSWLAESTDTQY
.	TRBV7-2	TRBJ2-3	14	ASSPHPWSGADTQY
.	TRBV10-3	TRBJ2-1	14	AISESGGAAYNEQF
.	TRBV9	TRBJ1-3	12	ASSVEISGNTIY
TRBD1	TRBV4-1	TRBJ1-2	13	ASSQDRATGGGYT
.	TRBV27	TRBJ2-7	12	ASSFWGASSEQY
.	TRBV9	TRBJ1-2	12	ASSVGGGTYGYT
.	TRBV12-5	TRBJ2-2	14	ASGLVPRQTRGELF
.	TRBV4-1	TRBJ2-2	14	ASSQKAGRNTGELF